One sample yielded the 19 T cell receptor beta chains listed below, sequenced in a study of T cells in Graves' hyperthyroidism and ophthalmopathy (dated by TCRdb to the late 2010s). The library came from multiplex PCR. The data were produced on an Illumina HiSeq 2000. TCR beta CDR3 regions were amplified from RNA transcripts. The first round of RT-PCR for the TCR CDR3 was performed with the HTBI primer set and the Qiagen OneStep RT-PCR kit. TCRdb passed the public sequencing reads through fastp at Q25 and MiXCR, retaining productive beta sequences. Identical CDR3 protein sequences are pooled into one entry, listed with their most common genes and DNA. This sample comprises a few hundred thousand distinct CDR3 sequences, less than 15% of them detected only once. The ten largest clones add up to about 14% of the sample. Sequencing was carried out using blood. Receptor source: a woman between 35 and 50 years old with Graves' hyperthyroidism that later progressed to Graves' ophthalmopathy.

This clonotype was counted between two and nine times. The chain combines TRBV19 with TRBJ2-1; TRBD1 is a possible D gene (6 bases). The V gene's germline CDR1 is LNHDA and CDR2 SQIVND (reference sequence). The CDR3 length is 15 residues. V was clipped by 5 bases and J by 0 bases, with 11 bases between them. The CDR3 DNA sequence: TGTGCCAGTAGTTGGACAGATAGCTCCTACAATGAGCAGTTCTTC. It yields the protein CASSWTDSSYNEQFF.

This clonotype was detected ten times or more. The chain combines TRBV6-2 or TRBV6-3 with TRBJ2-2; 12 bases are a match to TRBD2. The junction had 8 bases not matched to a gene; V was cut back by 5 bases and J by 1 base. The CDR3 runs 18 residues. Looked up from germline, CDR1 is MNHEY and CDR2 is SVGEGT. For the CDR3, the DNA is TGTGCCAGCAGTCAACCATCTAGCGGGAGGGAGAACACCGGGGAGCTGTTTTTT. Its protein product is CASSQPSSGRENTGELFF.

In the case of this clonotype: Since a much larger clone is just one base distant, this may be a read error. The chain's CDR3 is CSVPETSHYEQYF. CDR3 in DNA: TGCAGCGTGCCCGAGACAAGCCACTACGAGCAGTACTTC. J is TRBJ2-7 and V is TRBV29-1; D is undetermined. Trimming took off 6 bases at V and 3 bases at J, with 15 bases between the two ends. Germline-derived CDR1 and CDR2 are SQVTM and ANQGSEA. The CDR3 covers 13 residues.

This clonotype was seen only a few times. This may arise from a read error, as a much more abundant clone is one base away. This chain uses TRBV12-3 or TRBV12-4 with TRBJ1-2, with D unresolved. The CDR3 runs to 14 residues. The CDR3 sequence is CASGLGEETYGYTF. In DNA, the CDR3 is TGTGCCAGCGGTTTGGGCGAGGAAACTTATGGCTACACCTTC.

This clonotype was counted many times. V and J are TRBV9 and TRBJ2-1; D unresolved. The CDR3 is 12 amino acids. The germline V and J ends were trimmed by 4 bases and 5 bases, with 7 bases remaining between them. Germline CDR1 is SGDLS and CDR2 is YYNGEE. CDR3 bases: TGTGCCAGCAGCTACTCAGACAATGAGCAGTTCTTC. It translates to CASSYSDNEQFF. The full variable domain, rest sourced from reference TRBV9 and TRBJ2-1, is DSGVTQTPKHLITATGQRVTLRCSPRSGDLSVYWYQQSLDQGLQFLIQYYNGEERAKGNILERFSAQQFPDLHSELNLSSLELGDSALYFCASSYSDNEQFFGPGTRLTVL.

This clonotype was found a few times. This may be a read error: a much more frequent sequence differs by one nucleotide. CDR3 DNA: TGTGCCAGCAGTTTGGTAGGTTTGGCAGATACGCGGTATTTT. This translates into CASSLVGLADTRYF. The chain carries TRBV27 and TRBJ2-3, with D hard to call. The CDR3 runs to 14 residues. The V gene's germline CDR1 is MNHEY and CDR2 SMNVEV (reference sequence).

Many counts were recorded for this clonotype. The V call is TRBV28, the J call TRBJ2-7; 8 nucleotides match TRBD2. Trimming at V came to 2 bases and at J to 3 bases, leaving 6 bases not matched to a gene. Germline loops: CDR1 MDHEN, CDR2 SYDVKM. The CDR3 contains 15 residues. The chain's CDR3 is CASSLGLAVDYEQYF. The CDR3 coding sequence is TGTGCCAGCAGTTTAGGACTAGCCGTGGACTACGAGCAGTACTTC.

This clonotype was seen many times. The genes are TRBV27 and TRBJ1-2, with TRBD1 as a possible D gene (6 bases). The germline V gene has CDR1 MNHEY and CDR2 SMNVEV (reference sequence). V shed 3 bases and J shed 4 bases, with 9 bases lying between them. This CDR3 has 13 residues. The CDR3 loop reads CASSFQGIYGYTF. In DNA, the CDR3 is TGTGCCAGCAGTTTTCAGGGGATCTATGGCTACACCTTC.

Of note for this clonotype: With a much larger clone just one base away, this may be a read error. V gene TRBV5-1 combines with J gene TRBJ2-3; 11 bases are a match to TRBD2. The CDR3 runs 15 residues. The V gene's germline CDR1 is SGHRS and CDR2 YFSETQ. The DNA for the CDR3 is TGCGCCAGCAGCTCGACTAGCGGGACTATAGATACGCGGTATTTT. Translated, it gives CASSSTSGTIDTRYF.

This clonotype was counted only a few times. This may arise from a read error, as a much more abundant clone is one base away. The chain uses TRBV2 and TRBJ2-1, with D perhaps assigned TRBD1 or TRBD2 (6 bases each). Germline lookup yields CDR1 SNHLY and CDR2 FYNNEI. The CDR3 runs 13 residues. V was shortened by 6 bases and J by 8 bases, with 14 bases between the two germline ends. CDR3 DNA sequence: TGTGCCAGCAGACTAGGGGGGCCCTATGAGCAGTTCTTC. Translation: CASRLGGPYEQFF. Combining the CDR3 with reference TRBV2 and TRBJ2-1 gives the whole variable domain EPEVTQTPSHQVTQMGQEVILRCVPISNHLYFYWYRQILGQKVEFLVSFYNNEISEKSEIFDDQFSVERPDGSNFTLKIRSTKLEDSAMYFCASRLGGPYEQFFGPGTRLTVL.

This clonotype was observed many times. The J gene is TRBJ2-1, the V gene TRBV20-1, with 9 positions matching TRBD2. The CDR3 consists of 13 residues. Losses at the gene ends were 3 bases for V and 5 bases for J; bases not matched to a gene: 2. CDR1 DFQATT and CDR2 SNEGSKA come from the germline V gene (reference sequence). CDR3 nucleotide sequence: TGCAGTGCTAGCGGGACTAGCAACAATGAGCAGTTCTTC. Protein product: CSASGTSNNEQFF.

Ten or more counts support this clonotype. The rearrangement links TRBV2 to TRBJ2-2, with D tentatively TRBD2 (6 bases). Germline V gene lookup returns CDR1 SNHLY and CDR2 FYNNEI. The V and J ends lost 4 bases and 4 bases respectively, with 13 bases between them. The CDR3 has 15 residues. The CDR3: CASSGGEFPTGELFF. CDR3 nucleotide sequence: TGTGCCAGCAGTGGCGGGGAGTTCCCCACCGGGGAGCTGTTTTTT.

At least ten counts were recorded for this clonotype. The gene calls are TRBV5-1 and TRBJ2-3, with a tentative D call TRBD1 (6 bases). The CDR3 consists of 16 residues. In germline, CDR1 is SGHRS, CDR2 YFSETQ. Trimming stripped 0 bases from V and 9 bases from J, with 20 bases between. The CDR3, as DNA: TGCGCCAGCAGCTTGGTTGGGGGCGCGGGTCCACACACGCAGTATTTT. Translated: CASSLVGGAGPHTQYF.

The genes are TRBV29-1 and TRBJ2-7; 10 nucleotides line up with TRBD2. The CDR3 extends over 16 amino acids. Germline CDR1 SQVTM, CDR2 ANQGSEA. Unmatched junction bases numbered 15, after V lost 6 bases and J lost 4 bases. As DNA, the CDR3 is TGCAGCGTATCCGCTAGCGGGAGATCTGTGTGGTACGAGCAGTACTTC. Encoded protein: CSVSASGRSVWYEQYF.

This clonotype was counted at least ten times. The chain links TRBV10-1 to TRBJ2-1; TRBD2 matches at 10 bases. With V trimmed by 0 bases and J by 8 bases, 7 bases remained unmatched. The CDR3 is made up of 16 amino acids. Germline V gives CDR1 WNHNN, CDR2 SYGVQD (reference sequence). The CDR3 region is CASSESRLAGVHEQFF. CDR3 nucleotide sequence: TGCGCCAGCAGTGAGTCAAGGCTAGCGGGAGTACATGAGCAGTTCTTC.

The rearrangement links TRBV20-1 to TRBJ2-6, with a possible D match to TRBD1 (5 bases). The germline V gene has CDR1 DFQATT and CDR2 SNEGSKA (reference sequence). Trimming took 0 bases from V and 2 from J, leaving 20 bases between them. CDR3 length: 19 residues. CDR3 loop: CSARDQTPLARAGANVLTF. The CDR3 DNA sequence: TGCAGTGCTAGAGACCAAACTCCCCTGGCCAGGGCTGGGGCCAACGTCCTGACTTTC.

Regarding this clonotype: Just one base apart from a much larger clone, this may be a read error. Without the conserved terminal phenylalanine or tryptophan, this CDR3 likely stems from a read error. The chain couples TRBV7-8 to TRBJ2-4; D perhaps matches TRBD1 (6 bases). Trimming shortened V by 5 bases and J by 0 bases, and 14 bases separated the two germline ends. The CDR3 length is 16 residues. Germline assignment: CDR1 SGHVS and CDR2 FQNEAQ. The DNA for the CDR3 is TGTGCCAGCAGCCCGAACAGGGTTCTAGCCAAAAACATTCAGTACTGC. Protein product: CASSPNRVLAKNIQYC.

The sample holds many counts of this clonotype. The rearrangement links TRBV3-1 to TRBJ2-5, with TRBD2 matching 9 bases. This CDR3 spans 13 amino acids. Per germline, CDR1 LGHDT and CDR2 YNNKEL (reference sequence). J gave up 11 bases and V 3 bases, and 7 bases lay outside the gene matches. The CDR3 DNA follows: TGTGCCAGCAGCCACGATGCGGGGGGGTTTCAGTACTTC. This codes for CASSHDAGGFQYF.

This chain links TRBV9 with TRBJ2-1, with TRBD1 identical over 7 bases. Germline trimming cut 3 bases from V and 7 bases from J; bases unmatched to any gene: 13. The CDR3 length is 16 residues. Germline V gene data show CDR1 as SGDLS and CDR2 as YYNGEE. In DNA, the CDR3 is TGTGCCAGCAGCGCCTCCGGGACAGCTTTGTTGAATGAGCAGTTCTTC. This gives the protein CASSASGTALLNEQFF.